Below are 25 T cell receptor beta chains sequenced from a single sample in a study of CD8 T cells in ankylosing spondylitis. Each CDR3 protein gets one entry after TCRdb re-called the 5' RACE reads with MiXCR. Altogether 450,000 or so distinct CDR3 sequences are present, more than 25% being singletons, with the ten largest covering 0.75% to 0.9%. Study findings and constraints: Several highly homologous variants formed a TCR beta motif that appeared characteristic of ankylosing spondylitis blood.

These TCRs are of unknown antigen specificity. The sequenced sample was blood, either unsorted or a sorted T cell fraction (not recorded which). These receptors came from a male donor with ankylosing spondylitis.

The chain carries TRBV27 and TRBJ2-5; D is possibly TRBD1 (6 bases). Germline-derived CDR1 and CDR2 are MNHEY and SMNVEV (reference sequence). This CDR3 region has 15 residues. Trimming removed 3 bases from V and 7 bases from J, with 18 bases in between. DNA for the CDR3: TGTGCCAGCAGTTTGTCAGCTTACCAGGGGTGGACCCAGTACTTC. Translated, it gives CASSLSAYQGWTQYF.

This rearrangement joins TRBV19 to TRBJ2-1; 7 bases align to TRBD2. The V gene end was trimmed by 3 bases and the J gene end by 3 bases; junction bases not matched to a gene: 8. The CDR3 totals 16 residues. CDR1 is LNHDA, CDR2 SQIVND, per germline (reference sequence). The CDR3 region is CASSMRASGGYNEQFF. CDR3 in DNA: TGTGCCAGTAGTATGAGGGCTAGCGGAGGCTACAATGAGCAGTTCTTC.

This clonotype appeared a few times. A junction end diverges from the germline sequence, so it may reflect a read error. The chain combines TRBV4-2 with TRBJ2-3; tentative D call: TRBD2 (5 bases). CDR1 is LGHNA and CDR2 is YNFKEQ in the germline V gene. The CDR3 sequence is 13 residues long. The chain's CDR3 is CASSQENPGRPLF. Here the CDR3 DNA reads TGTGCCAGCAGCCAAGAGAACCCGGGGAGACCCCTATTT.

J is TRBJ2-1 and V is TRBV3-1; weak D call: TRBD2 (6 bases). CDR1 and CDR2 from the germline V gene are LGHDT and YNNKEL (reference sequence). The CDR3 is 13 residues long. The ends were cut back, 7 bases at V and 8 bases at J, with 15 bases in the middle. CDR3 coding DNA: TGTGCCAGCACTAGCGCCGTTTCGGATGAGCAGTTCTTC. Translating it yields CASTSAVSDEQFF.

The chain's CDR3 is CASSKGDRDQETQYF. The CDR3 region has the DNA TGTGCCAGCAGCAAAGGGGACAGGGACCAAGAGACCCAGTACTTC. The V and J genes are TRBV7-9 and TRBJ2-5; 9 bases align to TRBD1. The CDR3 has 15 amino acids. V lost 5 bases and J lost 0; bases outside the gene matches: 4. The germline V gene encodes CDR1 SEHNR and CDR2 FQNEAQ (reference sequence).

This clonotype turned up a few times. The CDR3 is CATSRDLLASAYNEQFF. For the CDR3, the DNA is TGTGCCACCAGCAGAGATCTTTTGGCGAGTGCCTACAATGAGCAGTTCTTC. This chain connects TRBV15 to TRBJ2-1; D is ambiguous. Trimming shortened V by 0 bases and J by 2 bases, and 14 bases separated the two germline ends. CDR1 is LNHNV and CDR2 is YYDKDF in the germline V gene (reference sequence). This CDR3 region has 17 residues.

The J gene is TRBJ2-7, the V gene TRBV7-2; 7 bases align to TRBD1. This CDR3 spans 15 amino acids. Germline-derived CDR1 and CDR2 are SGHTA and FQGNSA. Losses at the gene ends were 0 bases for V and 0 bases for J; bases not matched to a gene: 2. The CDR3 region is CASSLAGDSSYEQYF. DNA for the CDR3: TGTGCCAGCAGCTTAGCGGGGGACAGCTCCTACGAGCAGTACTTC.

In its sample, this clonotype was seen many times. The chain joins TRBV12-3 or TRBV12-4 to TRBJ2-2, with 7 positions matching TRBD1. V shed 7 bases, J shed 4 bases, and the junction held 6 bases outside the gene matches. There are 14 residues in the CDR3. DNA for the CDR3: TGTGCCAGCAACAGGGGAGAAGTCACCGGGGAGCTGTTTTTT. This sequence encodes CASNRGEVTGELFF.

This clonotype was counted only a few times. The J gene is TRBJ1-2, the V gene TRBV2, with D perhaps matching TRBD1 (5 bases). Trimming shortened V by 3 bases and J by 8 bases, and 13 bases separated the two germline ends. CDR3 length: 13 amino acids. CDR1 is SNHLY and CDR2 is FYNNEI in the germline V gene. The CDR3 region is CASSEIGARGYTF. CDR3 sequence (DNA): TGTGCCAGCAGTGAGATCGGGGCGCGGGGCTACACCTTC.

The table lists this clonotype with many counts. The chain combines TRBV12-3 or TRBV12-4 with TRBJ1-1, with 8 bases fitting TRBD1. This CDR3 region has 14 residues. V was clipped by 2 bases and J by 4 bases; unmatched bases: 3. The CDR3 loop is CASSLITGGTEAFF. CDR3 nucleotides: TGTGCCAGCAGTTTAATAACAGGGGGCACTGAAGCTTTCTTT.

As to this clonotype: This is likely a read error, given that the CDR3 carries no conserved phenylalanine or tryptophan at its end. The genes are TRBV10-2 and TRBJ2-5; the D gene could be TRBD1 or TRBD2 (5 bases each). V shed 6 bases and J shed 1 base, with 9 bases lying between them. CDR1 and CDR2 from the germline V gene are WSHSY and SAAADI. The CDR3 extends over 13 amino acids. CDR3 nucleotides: TGCGCCAGCAGCGGGGACGGCCAAGAGACCCAGTACCTC. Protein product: CASSGDGQETQYL.

The CDR3 sequence: CASSLEDRMNTEAFF. In DNA form, the CDR3 reads TGTGCCAGCAGCTTAGAGGACAGAATGAACACTGAAGCTTTCTTT. The rearrangement uses TRBV11-2 and TRBJ1-1, with a possible D match to TRBD1 (6 bases). The CDR3 covers 15 residues. The germline V gene has CDR1 SGHAT and CDR2 FQNNGV. The germline V and J ends were trimmed by 0 bases and 0 bases, with 8 bases remaining between them.

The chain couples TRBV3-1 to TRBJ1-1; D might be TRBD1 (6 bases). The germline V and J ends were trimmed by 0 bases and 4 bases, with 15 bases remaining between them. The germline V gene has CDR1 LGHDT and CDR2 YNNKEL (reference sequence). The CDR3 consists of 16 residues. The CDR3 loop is CASSQEASGVVTEAFF. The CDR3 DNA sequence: TGTGCCAGCAGCCAAGAAGCGTCAGGGGTTGTCACTGAAGCTTTCTTT.

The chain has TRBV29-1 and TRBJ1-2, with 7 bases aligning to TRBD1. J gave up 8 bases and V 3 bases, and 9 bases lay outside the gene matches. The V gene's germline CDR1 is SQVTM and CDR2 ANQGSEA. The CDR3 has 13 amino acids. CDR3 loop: CSVDLVQGRGYTF. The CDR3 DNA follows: TGCAGCGTTGACCTCGTACAGGGGAGGGGCTACACCTTC.

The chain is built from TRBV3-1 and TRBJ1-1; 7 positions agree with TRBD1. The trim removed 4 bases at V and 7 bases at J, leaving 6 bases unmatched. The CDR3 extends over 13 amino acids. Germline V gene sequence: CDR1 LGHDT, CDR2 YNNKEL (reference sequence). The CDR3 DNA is TGTGCCAGCAGCCCGGAGGGGGCAATTGAAGCTTTCTTT. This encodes CASSPEGAIEAFF.

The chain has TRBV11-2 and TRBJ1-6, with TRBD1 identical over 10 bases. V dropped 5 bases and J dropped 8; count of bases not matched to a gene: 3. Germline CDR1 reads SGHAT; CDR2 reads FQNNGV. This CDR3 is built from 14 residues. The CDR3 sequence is CASSRDRGDSPLHF. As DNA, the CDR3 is TGTGCCAGCAGCCGGGACAGGGGCGATTCACCCCTCCACTTT.

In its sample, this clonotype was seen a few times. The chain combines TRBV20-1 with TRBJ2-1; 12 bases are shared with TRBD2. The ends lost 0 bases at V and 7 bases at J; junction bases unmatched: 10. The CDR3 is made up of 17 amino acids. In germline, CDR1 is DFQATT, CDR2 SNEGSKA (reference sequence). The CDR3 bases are TGCAGTGCTAGAGATCGGCTAAGAGGACTAGCGGGGAATGAGCAGTTCTTC. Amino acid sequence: CSARDRLRGLAGNEQFF.

CDR3 region: CAWRGQADQPQHF. Here the CDR3 DNA reads TGTGCCTGGAGGGGACAGGCGGATCAGCCCCAGCATTTT. This chain connects TRBV30 to TRBJ1-5, with 8 bases matching TRBD1. The V and J ends lost 3 bases and 5 bases, in that order; junction bases with no gene match: 3. Germline V CDR1 and CDR2: GTSNPN, SVGIG (reference sequence). CDR3 length: 13 residues.

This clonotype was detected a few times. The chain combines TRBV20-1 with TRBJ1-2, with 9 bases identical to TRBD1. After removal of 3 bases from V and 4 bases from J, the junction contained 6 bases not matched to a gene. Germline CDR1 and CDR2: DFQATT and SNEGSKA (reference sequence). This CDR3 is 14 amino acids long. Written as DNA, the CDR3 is TGCAGTGCTAGTGCCGGGACAGGGATCTATGGCTACACCTTC. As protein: CSASAGTGIYGYTF.

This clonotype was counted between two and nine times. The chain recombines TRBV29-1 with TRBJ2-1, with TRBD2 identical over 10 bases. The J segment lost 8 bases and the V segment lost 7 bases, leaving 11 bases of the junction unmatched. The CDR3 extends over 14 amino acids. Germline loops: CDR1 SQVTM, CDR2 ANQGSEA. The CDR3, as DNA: TGCAGCGCAACTGGGCTAGCGGGAGTAGATGAGCAGTTCTTC. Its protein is CSATGLAGVDEQFF.

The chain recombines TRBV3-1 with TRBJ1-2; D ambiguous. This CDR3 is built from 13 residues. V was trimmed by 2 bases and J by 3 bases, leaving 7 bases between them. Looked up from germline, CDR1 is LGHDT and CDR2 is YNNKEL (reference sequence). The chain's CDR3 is CASSQYGDYGYTF. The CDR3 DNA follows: TGTGCCAGCAGCCAATACGGGGACTATGGCTACACCTTC.

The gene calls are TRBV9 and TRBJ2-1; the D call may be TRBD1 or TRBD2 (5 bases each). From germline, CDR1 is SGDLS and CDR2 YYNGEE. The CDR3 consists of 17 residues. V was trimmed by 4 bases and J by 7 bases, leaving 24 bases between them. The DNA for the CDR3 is TGTGCCAGCAGCCCCCGGAGTGGGGACCCCGGATGGAATGAGCAGTTCTTC. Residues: CASSPRSGDPGWNEQFF. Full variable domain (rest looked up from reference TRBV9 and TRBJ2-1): DSGVTQTPKHLITATGQRVTLRCSPRSGDLSVYWYQQSLDQGLQFLIQYYNGEERAKGNILERFSAQQFPDLHSELNLSSLELGDSALYFCASSPRSGDPGWNEQFFGPGTRLTVL.

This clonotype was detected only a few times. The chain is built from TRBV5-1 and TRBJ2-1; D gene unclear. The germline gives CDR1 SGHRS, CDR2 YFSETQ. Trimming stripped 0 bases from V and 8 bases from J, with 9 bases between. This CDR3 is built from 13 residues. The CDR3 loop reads CASSLVALDEQFF. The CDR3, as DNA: TGCGCCAGCAGCTTGGTGGCCTTGGATGAGCAGTTCTTC.

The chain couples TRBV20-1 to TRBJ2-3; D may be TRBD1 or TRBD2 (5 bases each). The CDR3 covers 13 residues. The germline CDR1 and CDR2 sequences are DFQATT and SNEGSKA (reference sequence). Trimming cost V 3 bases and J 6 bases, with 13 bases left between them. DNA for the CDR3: TGCAGTGCTAGGGGGACGATCGCCGATACGCAGTATTTT. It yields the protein CSARGTIADTQYF.

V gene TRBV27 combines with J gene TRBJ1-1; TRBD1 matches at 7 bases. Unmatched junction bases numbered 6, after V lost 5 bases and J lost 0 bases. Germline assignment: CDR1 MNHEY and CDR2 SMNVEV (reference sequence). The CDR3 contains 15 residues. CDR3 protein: CASSPRGDVNTEAFF. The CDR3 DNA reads TGTGCCAGCAGTCCCAGGGGGGACGTGAACACTGAAGCTTTCTTT.